The 3 T cell receptor beta chains presented below share a single source sample, sequenced in a study of vaccination effects on CD4 cells after COVID-19. Sequencing used immunoSEQ multiplex PCR; TCRdb keeps in-frame clones, though not all of them. The sample holds fewer than 65,000 clones, around 75% seen once. In the ViraFEST assay, antigen-specific CD4+ clonotypes were identified by expansion after peptide-pool stimulation. Culturing for around 10 days preceded CD4+ T cell isolation. Absence of prior SARS-CoV-2 infection characterized the vaccine recipients, who showed negative nucleocapsid antibodies. No antigens are known for them. Specimen: CD4+ T cells from PBMCs cultured with HCoV-OC43 spike peptides, collected before COVID-19 vaccination. Described subset: HCoV-OC43 spike overlapping peptide pool stimulation. These TCRs come from a human donor who received a COVID-19 vaccine.

The chain employs TRBV7-2 and TRBJ2-5, with 9 nucleotides matching TRBD1. The J segment lost 3 bases and the V segment lost 5 bases, leaving 10 bases of the junction unmatched. This CDR3 spans 16 amino acids. Germline CDR1 SGHTA, CDR2 FQGNSA. CDR3 in amino acids: CASSTLLTGGKETQYF. The DNA for the CDR3 is TGTGCCAGCAGCACGCTGTTGACAGGGGGAAAAGAGACCCAGTACTTC.

This clone came up a few times. The chain employs TRBV6-1 and TRBJ1-1; 8 positions agree with TRBD1. There are 13 residues in the CDR3. From germline, CDR1 is MNHNS and CDR2 SASEGT. The ends lost 2 bases at V and 10 bases at J; junction bases unmatched: 6. CDR3 in DNA: TGTGCCAGCAGTGAACCTGAAGACAGGGGAGCTTTCTTT. This translates into CASSEPEDRGAFF.

The chain carries TRBV6-5 and TRBJ1-5; weak D call: TRBD1 (6 bases). The V gene's germline CDR1 is MNHEY and CDR2 SVGAGI. V lost 7 bases to trimming and J lost 4 bases, with 17 bases between them. The CDR3 has 15 amino acids. CDR3: CASTPVRGQNQPQHF. The CDR3 DNA reads TGTGCCAGCACCCCGGTTCGGGGGCAAAATCAGCCCCAGCATTTT.